Listed below are T cell receptor beta chains from one sample, sequenced in a study of vaccination and CD4 T cells after COVID-19. TCRdb fed the PCR reads into MiXCR, producing one record per CDR3 protein. The data hold some 5,200 distinct CDR3 sequences, with roughly 23% observed a single time. For these receptors, no antigen is known. The sequenced sample was CD4+ T cells from blood, cultured in vitro, obtained after SARS-CoV-2 vaccination. These receptors came from a human donor who had recovered from COVID-19. Each CDR3 is given with its conserved first and last residue. Fields, in order: J gene, clone size, D gene, V gene, CDR3 DNA, CDR3 protein. D genes are given only for firm matches. Size values are once, few and many counts, or a class for expanded clones, and some rows have none.

TRBJ1-5 - - TRBV28 TGTGCCAGCCAGACTATTCGCCAGCCCCAGCATTTT CASQTIRQPQHF
TRBJ1-5 once - TRBV6-5 TGTGCCAGCAGTTACATCGGACAGAACAATCAGCCCCAGCATTTT CASSYIGQNNQPQHF
TRBJ2-5 few - TRBV11-3 TGTGCCAGCAGCTTAGATCGAGAGACCCAGTACTTC CASSLDRETQYF
TRBJ1-5 - - TRBV20-1 TGCAGTGCTAGGCAAGAGTGGAATCAGCCCCAGCATTTT CSARQEWNQPQHF
TRBJ2-3 - TRBD2 TRBV7-9 TGTGCCAGCAGCTCCCAGGGGCTAGCGGGAGCCCCAGATACGCAGTATTTT CASSSQGLAGAPDTQYF
TRBJ1-2 - - TRBV19 TGTGCCAGTAGTCGGGACATTGCATTATATGGCTACACCTTC CASSRDIALYGYTF
TRBJ2-3 few - TRBV4-3 TGCGCCAGCAGCCAAGCCCCAGGCACAGATACGCAGTATTTT CASSQAPGTDTQYF
TRBJ1-1 few - TRBV6-1 TGTGCCAGCAGTGAACAGGGGTCCTACACTGAAGCTTTCTTT CASSEQGSYTEAFF
TRBJ1-1 - - TRBV28 TGTGCCAGCAGACTCGCGGGAGGGGTGACGAAGTTCGCTGAAGCTTTCTTT CASRLAGGVTKFAEAFF
TRBJ1-2 medium-sized TRBD1 TRBV7-2 TGTGCCAGCAGCTTATATACGCGGACAGGGGAAGGCTACACCTTC CASSLYTRTGEGYTF
TRBJ2-7 - TRBD1 TRBV6-4 TGTGCCAGCAGTATTTGGACAGGGTCATACGAGCAGTACTTC CASSIWTGSYEQYF
TRBJ1-1 medium-sized - TRBV20-1 TGCAGTGCTAGAGACCCCACCGGCATCGACACTGAAGCTTTCTTT CSARDPTGIDTEAFF
TRBJ2-3 few TRBD1 TRBV4-2 TGTGCCAGCAGCCAACCGGGACAGGGGCCAGATACGCAGTATTTT CASSQPGQGPDTQYF
TRBJ2-3 medium-sized TRBD2 TRBV28 TGTGCCAGCAGTTTGGCGCCCGGGACTAGAACAGATACGCAGTATTTT CASSLAPGTRTDTQYF
TRBJ2-3 - - TRBV4-3 TGCGCCAGCAGCATGGCGGAGCACACAGATACGCAGTATTTT CASSMAEHTDTQYF
TRBJ2-7 - TRBD2 TRBV4-3 TGCGCCAGCAGCCAAGAGGGAGGGAGGACCGCCTACGAGCAGTACTTC CASSQEGGRTAYEQYF
TRBJ1-6 - - TRBV19 TGTGCCAGTAGCGACAGGAGCTCCTATAATTCACCCCTCCACTTT CASSDRSSYNSPLHF
TRBJ2-3 - - TRBV7-9 TGTGCCAGCCGACGACTGACTAGCACAGATACGCAGTATTTT CASRRLTSTDTQYF
TRBJ1-1 - TRBD1 TRBV19 TGTGCCAGTAGTAACAGGGGCCTAAACACTGAAGCTTTCTTT CASSNRGLNTEAFF
TRBJ1-1 - - TRBV20-1 TGCAGTGCTAGGCCGGGAGCCAACACTGAAGCTTTCTTT CSARPGANTEAFF
TRBJ2-3 - TRBD2 TRBV10-1 TGCGCCAGCAAACAGTTCGGGAGGGCCAGCACAGATACGCAGTATTTT CASKQFGRASTDTQYF
TRBJ2-7 few TRBD1 TRBV19 TGTGCCAGTAGTATAGCAGTACAGGGGGCGCGGGAGCAGTACTTC CASSIAVQGAREQYF
TRBJ1-2 medium-sized - TRBV20-1 TGCAGTGCTAGATTTAGGTCGAAGGTAACTCGACAGGCTAACTATGGCTACACCTTC CSARFRSKVTRQANYGYTF
TRBJ1-5 medium-sized - TRBV7-9 TGTGCCAGCAGCGGAACAGGTTACCAGCCCCAGCATTTT CASSGTGYQPQHF
TRBJ1-2 medium-sized - TRBV7-9 TGTGCCAGCAGCTTACAGGGTAGGCAAGTCAACTATGGCTACACCTTC CASSLQGRQVNYGYTF
TRBJ2-7 few - TRBV28 TGTGCCAGCAGTTTGCCGGGACAAATACACTACGAGCAGTACTTC CASSLPGQIHYEQYF